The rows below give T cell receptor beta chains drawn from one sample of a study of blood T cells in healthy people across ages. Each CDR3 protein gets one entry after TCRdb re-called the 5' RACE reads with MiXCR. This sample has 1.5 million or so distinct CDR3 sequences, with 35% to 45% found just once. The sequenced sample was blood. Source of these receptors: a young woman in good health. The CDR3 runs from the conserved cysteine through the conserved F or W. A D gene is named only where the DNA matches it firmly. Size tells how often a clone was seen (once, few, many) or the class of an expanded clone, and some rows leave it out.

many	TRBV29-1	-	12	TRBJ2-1	TGCAGCGTCGATACTACTATCGATGAGCAGTTCTTC	CSVDTTIDEQFF
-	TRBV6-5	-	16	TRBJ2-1	TGTGCCAGCAGTTCTCCCGGAACAGGGATCTACAGTGAGCAGTTCTTC	CASSSPGTGIYSEQFF
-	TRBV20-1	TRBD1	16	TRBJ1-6	TGCAGTGCTAGAGATCCGACAGGGGCTGATAATTCACCCCTCCACTTT	CSARDPTGADNSPLHF
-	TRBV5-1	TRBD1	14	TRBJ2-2	TGCGCCAGCAGCCGGGGACAGGGTGTCGGGGAGCTGTTTTTT	CASSRGQGVGELFF
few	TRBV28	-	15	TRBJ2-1	TGTGCCAGCAGTTTGCGCTCGTCGGGGTCCTATGAGCAGTTCTTC	CASSLRSSGSYEQFF
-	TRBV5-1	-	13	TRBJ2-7	TGCGCCAGCAGCGCTGAAAGAAACTACGAGCAGTACTTC	CASSAERNYEQYF
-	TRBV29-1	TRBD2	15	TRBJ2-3	TGCAGCGTTTTGGGGCTAGCGGGGCGCACAGATACGCAGTATTTT	CSVLGLAGRTDTQYF
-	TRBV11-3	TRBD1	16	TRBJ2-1	TGTGCCAGCAGCTTAGAGAGAGGGGGCACGTACAGTGAGCAGTTCTTC	CASSLERGGTYSEQFF
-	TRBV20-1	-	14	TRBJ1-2	TGCAGTGCTAGCCGGGACTATCTTAACTATGGCTACACCTTC	CSASRDYLNYGYTF
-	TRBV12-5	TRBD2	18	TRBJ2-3	TGTGCTAGTGGTTTGGTAACCGGACTAGCGGGGCGCACAGATACGCAGTATTTT	CASGLVTGLAGRTDTQYF
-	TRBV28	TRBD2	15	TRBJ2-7	TGTGCCAGCAGTACCGGACTAGCTTGGGTCTACGAGCAGTACTTC	CASSTGLAWVYEQYF
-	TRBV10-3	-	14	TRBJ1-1	TGTGCCATCAGCTCAGGGAGTACGGGGACTGAAGCTTTCTTT	CAISSGSTGTEAFF
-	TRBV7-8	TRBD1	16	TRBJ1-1	TGTGCCAGCAGCTACCGGGACAGGGGGCGCCTCGGTGAAGCTTTCTTT	CASSYRDRGRLGEAFF
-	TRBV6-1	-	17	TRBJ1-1	TGTGCCAGCAGTCCTCCGGTTGGACAGAAGATGAACACTGAAGCTTTCTTT	CASSPPVGQKMNTEAFF
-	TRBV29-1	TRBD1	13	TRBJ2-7	TGCAGCGTTGAGGGGACAGGGGTCGACGAGCAGTACTTC	CSVEGTGVDEQYF
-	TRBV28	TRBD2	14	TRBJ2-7	TGTGCCAGCATCCCGGGACTAAACTCCTACGAGCAGTACTTC	CASIPGLNSYEQYF
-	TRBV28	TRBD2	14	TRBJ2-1	TGTGCCTGCAGCCCAGGGACTAGCAATCGTAAGCAGTTCTTC	CACSPGTSNRKQFF
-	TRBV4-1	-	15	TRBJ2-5	TGCGCCAGCAGCCAAGCACCCAGGGAGCAAGAGACCCAGTACTTC	CASSQAPREQETQYF
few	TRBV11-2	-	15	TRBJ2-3	TGTGCCAGCAGCTCCTCCGGGCCCCCATCGGGTACGCAGTATTTT	CASSSSGPPSGTQYF
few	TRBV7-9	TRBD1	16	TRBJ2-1	TGTGCCAGCAGCCTTAAGCCGGGACAGGGGTACAATGAGCAGTTCTTC	CASSLKPGQGYNEQFF
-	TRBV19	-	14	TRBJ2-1	TGTGCCAGTAGCACCGCCGGGAAACACAATGAGCAGTTCTTC	CASSTAGKHNEQFF
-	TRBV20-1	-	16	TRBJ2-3	TGCAGTGCTAGAGATCCGGTTTTATCCCACACAGATACGCAGTATTTT	CSARDPVLSHTDTQYF
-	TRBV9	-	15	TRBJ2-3	TGTGCCAGCAACCCTACGGGTGCTAGCACAGATACGCAGTATTTT	CASNPTGASTDTQYF
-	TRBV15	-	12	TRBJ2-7	TGTGCCACCAGCAGCCAGGGTCGCGAGCAGTACTTC	CATSSQGREQYF
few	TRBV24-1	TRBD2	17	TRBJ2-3	TGTGCCACCAGTGAGGGAAGGCTAGGACTAGCGGTAGATACGCAGTATTTT	CATSEGRLGLAVDTQYF
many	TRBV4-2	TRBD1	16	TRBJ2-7	TGTGCCAGCAGCCAAATAATGGGACAGGGCTTGTACGAGCAGTACTTC	CASSQIMGQGLYEQYF
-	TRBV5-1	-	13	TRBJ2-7	TGCGCCAGCAGCTGGGTGTCTAACTACGAGCAGTACTTC	CASSWVSNYEQYF
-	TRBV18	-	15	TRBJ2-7	TGTGCCAGCTCACCACTCCGGACAGGGAGGGACGAGCAGTACTTC	CASSPLRTGRDEQYF
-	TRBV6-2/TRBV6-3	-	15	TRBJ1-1	TGTGCCAGCAGTAGGGTCGGAGATATCAGAACTGAAGCTTTCTTT	CASSRVGDIRTEAFF
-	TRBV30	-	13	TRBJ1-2	TGTGCCTGGAGTGTAGTTTCCGGGGTCGGCTACACCTTC	CAWSVVSGVGYTF
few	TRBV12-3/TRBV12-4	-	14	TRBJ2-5	TGTGCCAGCAGGGACGGAGGGTGGCAAGAGACCCAGTACTTC	CASRDGGWQETQYF
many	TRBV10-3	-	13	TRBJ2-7	TGTGCCATCAGTCCGGGACGCCTTTACGAGCAGTACTTC	CAISPGRLYEQYF
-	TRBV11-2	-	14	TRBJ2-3	TGTGCCAGCAGCCAACGGTGGGCCCCAGATACGCAGTATTTT	CASSQRWAPDTQYF
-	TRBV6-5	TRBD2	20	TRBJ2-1	TGTGCCAGCAGTTCCCTGGGACTAGCGGGAGAGGCCGGGGGTTACAATGAGCAGTTCTTC	CASSSLGLAGEAGGYNEQFF
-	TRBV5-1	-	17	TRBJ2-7	TGCGCCAGCGCAGCCTCTTTGGGCCTCCAGGGGAACCACGAGCAGTACTTC	CASAASLGLQGNHEQYF
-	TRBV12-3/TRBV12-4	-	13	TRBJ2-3	TGTGCCAGCAGGAAAATCTGGACAGATACGCAGTATTTT	CASRKIWTDTQYF
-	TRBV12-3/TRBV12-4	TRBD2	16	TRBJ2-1	TGTGCCAGCAGTCCCCGGACTAGCGGGGACTACAATGAGCAGTTCTTC	CASSPRTSGDYNEQFF
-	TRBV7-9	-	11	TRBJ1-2	TGTGCCAGCCAGGGCGACTATGACTACACCTTC	CASQGDYDYTF
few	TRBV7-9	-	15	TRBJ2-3	TGTGCCAGCAGCCCCCCCGGGGGGCTGACAGATACGCAGTATTTT	CASSPPGGLTDTQYF
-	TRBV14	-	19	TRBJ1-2	TGTGCCAGCAGCCAAGAGGATCGGAACAGAAACGTTTACTTGGAGGGCTACACCTTC	CASSQEDRNRNVYLEGYTF
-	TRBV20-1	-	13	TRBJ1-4	TGCGGTGCTCAACAGGGAAGTGACGAAAGACTGTTTTTT	CGAQQGSDERLFF
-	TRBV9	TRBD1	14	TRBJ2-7	TGTGCCAGCAGCATGGGGACAGGGAGATACGAGCAGTACTTC	CASSMGTGRYEQYF
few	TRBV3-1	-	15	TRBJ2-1	TGTGCCAGCAGCCATGCCGGGAGCTCCTACAATGAGCAGTTCTTC	CASSHAGSSYNEQFF
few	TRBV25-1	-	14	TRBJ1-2	TGTGCCAGCAGGGCAAATTTGCCTAACTATGGCTACACCTTC	CASRANLPNYGYTF
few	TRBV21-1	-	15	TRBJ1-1	TGTGCCAGCGAGGTGCAGGGACACCACACCACTGAAGCTTTCTTT	CASEVQGHHTTEAFF
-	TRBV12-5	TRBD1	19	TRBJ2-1	TGTGCTAGTGGTTTGCCGTACCTACTTAACAGGGGGAGCTACAATGAGCAGTTCTTC	CASGLPYLLNRGSYNEQFF
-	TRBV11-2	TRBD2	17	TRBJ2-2	TGTGCCAGCAGCTTATTAGCGGGAGGGCCCTACACCGGGGAGCTGTTTTTT	CASSLLAGGPYTGELFF
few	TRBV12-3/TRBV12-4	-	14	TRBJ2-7	TGTGCCAGCAGTCCCGCGCGGAGTGAACGGGAGCAGTACTTC	CASSPARSEREQYF
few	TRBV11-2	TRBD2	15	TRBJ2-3	TGTGCCAGCAGCTTAGTTCCGGGGGGGCCTGATACGCAGTATTTT	CASSLVPGGPDTQYF